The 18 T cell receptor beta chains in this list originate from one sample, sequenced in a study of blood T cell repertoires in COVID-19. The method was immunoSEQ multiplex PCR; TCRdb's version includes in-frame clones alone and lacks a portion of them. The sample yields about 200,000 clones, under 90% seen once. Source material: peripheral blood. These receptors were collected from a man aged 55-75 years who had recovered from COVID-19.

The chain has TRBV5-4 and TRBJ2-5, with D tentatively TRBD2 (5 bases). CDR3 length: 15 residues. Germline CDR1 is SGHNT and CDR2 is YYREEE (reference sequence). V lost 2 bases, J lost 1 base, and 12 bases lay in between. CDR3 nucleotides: TGTGCCAGCAGCTTTAGTCCGGGGATCCAAGAGACCCAGTACTTC. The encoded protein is CASSFSPGIQETQYF.

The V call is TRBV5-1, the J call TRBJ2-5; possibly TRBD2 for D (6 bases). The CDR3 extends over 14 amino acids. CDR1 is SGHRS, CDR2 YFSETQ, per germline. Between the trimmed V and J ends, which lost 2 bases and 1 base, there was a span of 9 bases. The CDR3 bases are TGCGCCAGCAGCTTAGGACTACCCCAAGAGACCCAGTACTTC. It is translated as CASSLGLPQETQYF.

As DNA, the CDR3 is TGTGCCACTACGGGACAGACGAACACTGAAGCTTTCTTT. This sequence encodes CATTGQTNTEAFF. The rearrangement links TRBV2 to TRBJ1-1; 7 positions match TRBD1. Losses at the gene ends were 10 bases for V and 1 base for J; bases not matched to a gene: 6. Germline CDR1 reads SNHLY; CDR2 reads FYNNEI. CDR3 length: 13 amino acids.

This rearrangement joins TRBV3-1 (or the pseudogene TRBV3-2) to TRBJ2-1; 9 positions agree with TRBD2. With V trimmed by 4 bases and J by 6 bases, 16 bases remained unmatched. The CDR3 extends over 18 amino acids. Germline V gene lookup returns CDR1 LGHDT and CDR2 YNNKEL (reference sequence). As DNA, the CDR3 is TGTGCCAGCAGCCTCCGAGGAGGTAGCGGGGGCTTAGGCAATGAGCAGTTCTTC. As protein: CASSLRGGSGGLGNEQFF.

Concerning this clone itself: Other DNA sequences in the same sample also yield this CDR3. Here the CDR3 DNA reads TGTGCCAGCAGTGAGGGGCAGGGCTATGGCTACACCTTC. Protein product: CASSEGQGYGYTF. The chain is built from TRBV2 and TRBJ1-2, with D possibly matching TRBD1 (5 bases). This CDR3 comprises 13 residues. V gave up 3 bases and J gave up 4 bases, with 9 bases separating them. Germline values: CDR1 SNHLY, CDR2 FYNNEI.

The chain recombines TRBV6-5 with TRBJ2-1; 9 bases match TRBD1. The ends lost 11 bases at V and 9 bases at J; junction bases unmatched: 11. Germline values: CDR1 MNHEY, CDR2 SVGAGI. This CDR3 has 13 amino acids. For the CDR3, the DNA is TGTGCCGGTTCCGGGACAGGGTCGAGTGAGCAGTTCTTC. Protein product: CAGSGTGSSEQFF.

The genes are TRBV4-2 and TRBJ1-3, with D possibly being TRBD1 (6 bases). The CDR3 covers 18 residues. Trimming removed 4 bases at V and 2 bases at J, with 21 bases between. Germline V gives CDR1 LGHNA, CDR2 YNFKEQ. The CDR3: CASSRESPQGRTGNTIYF. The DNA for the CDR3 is TGTGCCAGCAGCCGAGAAAGCCCACAGGGCCGGACTGGAAACACCATATATTTT.

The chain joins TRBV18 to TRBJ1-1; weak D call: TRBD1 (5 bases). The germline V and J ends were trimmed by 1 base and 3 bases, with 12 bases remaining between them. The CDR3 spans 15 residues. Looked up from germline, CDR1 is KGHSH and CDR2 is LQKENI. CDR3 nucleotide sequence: TGTGCCAGCTCACCACGGGGACTTTTGGACACTGAAGCTTTCTTT. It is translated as CASSPRGLLDTEAFF.

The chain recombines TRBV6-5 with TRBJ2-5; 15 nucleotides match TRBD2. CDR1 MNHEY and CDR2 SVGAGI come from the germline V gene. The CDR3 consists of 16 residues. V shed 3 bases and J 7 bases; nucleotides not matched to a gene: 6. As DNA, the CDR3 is TGTGCCAGCAGTTATGGACTAGCGGGGGGGCCGGGGACCCAGTACTTC. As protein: CASSYGLAGGPGTQYF.

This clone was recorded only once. The CDR3 bases are TGTGCCAGCAGCTCAGGACTAGCGGTGGGGGGCACCGGGGAGCTGTTTTTT. Translation: CASSSGLAVGGTGELFF. The V gene is TRBV9, the J gene TRBJ2-2; TRBD2 matches 10 bases. The germline gives CDR1 SGDLS, CDR2 YYNGEE. With 4 bases clipped from V and 4 bases from J, the junction kept 10 bases outside the gene matches. The CDR3 consists of 17 residues.

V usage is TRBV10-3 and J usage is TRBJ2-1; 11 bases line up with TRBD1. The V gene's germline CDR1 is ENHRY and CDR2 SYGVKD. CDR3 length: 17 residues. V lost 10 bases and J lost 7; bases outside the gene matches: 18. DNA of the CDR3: TGTGCCACATCCCGGGACAGGGGGTCTAGGGTTTCAAATGAGCAGTTCTTC. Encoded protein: CATSRDRGSRVSNEQFF.

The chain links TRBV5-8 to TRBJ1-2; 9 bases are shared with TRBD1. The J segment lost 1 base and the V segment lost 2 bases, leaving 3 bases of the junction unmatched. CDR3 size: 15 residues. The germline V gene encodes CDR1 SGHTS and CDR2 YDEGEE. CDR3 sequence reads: CASSFPTGGNYGYTF. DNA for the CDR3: TGTGCCAGCAGCTTCCCGACAGGGGGTAACTATGGCTACACCTTC.

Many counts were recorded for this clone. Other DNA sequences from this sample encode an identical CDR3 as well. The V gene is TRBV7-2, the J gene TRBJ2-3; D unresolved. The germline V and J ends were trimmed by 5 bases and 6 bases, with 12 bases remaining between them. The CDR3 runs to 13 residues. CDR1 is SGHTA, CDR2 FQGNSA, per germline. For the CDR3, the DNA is TGTGCCAGCAGCCCTAATGCGAGGGATACGCAGTATTTT. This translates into CASSPNARDTQYF.

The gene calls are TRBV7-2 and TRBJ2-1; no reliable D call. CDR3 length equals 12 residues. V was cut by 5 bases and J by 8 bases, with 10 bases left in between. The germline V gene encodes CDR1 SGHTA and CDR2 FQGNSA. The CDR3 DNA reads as TGTGCCAGCAGCCCTTCCCGTCATGAGCAGTTCTTC. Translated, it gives CASSPSRHEQFF.

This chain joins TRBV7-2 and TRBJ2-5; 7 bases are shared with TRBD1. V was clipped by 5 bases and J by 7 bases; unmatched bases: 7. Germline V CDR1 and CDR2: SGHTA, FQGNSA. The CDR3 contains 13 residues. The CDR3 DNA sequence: TGTGCCAGCAGCGCCGAAGGGGGCGGGACCCAGTACTTC. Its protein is CASSAEGGGTQYF.

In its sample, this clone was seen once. The CDR3 DNA sequence: TGTGCCAGCACCCCTTGGGGCGGTGGACGAGCATCTGAAGCTTTCTTT. Its protein is CASTPWGGGRASEAFF. The chain has TRBV5-8 and TRBJ1-1; D might be TRBD1 (5 bases). The germline V and J ends were trimmed by 6 bases and 6 bases, with 24 bases remaining between them. This CDR3 comprises 16 residues. Germline values: CDR1 SGHTS, CDR2 YDEGEE.

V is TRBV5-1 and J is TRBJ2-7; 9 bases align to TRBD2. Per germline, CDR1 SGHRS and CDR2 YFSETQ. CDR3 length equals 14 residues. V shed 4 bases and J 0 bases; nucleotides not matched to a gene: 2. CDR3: CASSSSGSSYEQYF. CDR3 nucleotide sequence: TGCGCCAGCAGCAGTAGCGGGAGCTCCTACGAGCAGTACTTC.

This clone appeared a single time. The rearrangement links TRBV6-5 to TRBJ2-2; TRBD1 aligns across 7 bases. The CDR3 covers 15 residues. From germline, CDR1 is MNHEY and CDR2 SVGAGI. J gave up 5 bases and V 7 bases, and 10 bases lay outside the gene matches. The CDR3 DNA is TGTGCCAGCACGCTTGACAGGGCGGTAACCGGGGAGCTGTTTTTT. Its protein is CASTLDRAVTGELFF.